This T cell receptor (beta chain) was documented in a study of T cells after yellow fever vaccination. General study points: It was a weaker secondary response, yet one that peaked faster, at day 5 versus 15. A limited proportion of clonotypes was detected within both the CD4 and CD8 compartments.

The CDR3 spans 16 residues. Trimming took 2 bases from V and 0 from J; bases not matched to a gene: 5. The germline CDR1 and CDR2 sequences are MNHEY and SMNVEV (reference sequence). Note on this clonotype: Its antigen is unknown.

A universal primer site and UMIs were added as TCR cDNA was made by 5'RACE template switching. TCRdb re-analysed the 5' RACE reads in MiXCR, keeping a single row per CDR3 protein. The sample holds 150,000 to 200,000 distinct CDR3 sequences, around 9.7% seen once. The TCR was taken from a man aged 18 to 29 who received the YFV17D yellow fever vaccine. This specimen consisted of CD8+ T cells sorted from PBMCs, obtained 45 days after the yellow fever booster vaccination. The rearrangement uses TRBV27 and TRBJ2-7; TRBD1 aligns across 9 bases. CDR3 loop: CASSLIATGGSYEQYF. Written as DNA, the CDR3 is TGTGCCAGCAGTTTAATAGCGACAGGGGGCTCCTACGAGCAGTACTTC.